A selection of T cell receptor beta chains follows, all from one sample in a study of T-cell reconstitution after alpha-beta-depleted transplantation in children. One entry per CDR3 protein, called by TCRdb with MiXCR from the PCR reads. The sample contains about 400,000 distinct CDR3 sequences, roughly 22% of which appear only once. The starting material was PBMCs from the stem cell graft donor, obtained from the stem cell graft. The receptor set was obtained from a human donor who donated a stem cell graft to a child with acute myeloid leukemia. Each CDR3 is given with its conserved first and last residue. Fields, in order: D gene, V gene, J gene, clone size, CDR3 DNA, CDR3 protein. A D gene is named only where the DNA matches it firmly. Rows give clone size only sometimes, using once, few, many, or a class for an expanded clone.

d_call: TRBD1; v_call: TRBV6-1; j_call: TRBJ2-2; clone_size: few; cdr3_nt: TGTGCCAGCAGTCAAGGGACAGGGGGAAGTCGCACCGGGGAGCTGTTTTTT; cdr3_aa: CASSQGTGGSRTGELFF
d_call: NA; v_call: TRBV20-1; j_call: TRBJ2-7; clone_size: many; cdr3_nt: TGCAGTGCTAGAGTCCACCCCGAGCAGTACTTC; cdr3_aa: CSARVHPEQYF
d_call: NA; v_call: TRBV29-1; j_call: TRBJ2-1; clone_size: many; cdr3_nt: TGCAGCGTTGAAGCGGGGAGCTCCTACAATGAGCAGTTCTTC; cdr3_aa: CSVEAGSSYNEQFF
d_call: NA; v_call: TRBV5-1; j_call: TRBJ2-2; clone_size: NA; cdr3_nt: TGCGCCAGCAGCTTTAATAGCGAGAACACCGGGGAGCTGTTTTTT; cdr3_aa: CASSFNSENTGELFF
d_call: NA; v_call: TRBV6-1; j_call: TRBJ2-1; clone_size: NA; cdr3_nt: TGTGCCAGCAGCCCCGGGACACCCCTCGGTAGTGAGCAGTTCTTC; cdr3_aa: CASSPGTPLGSEQFF
d_call: TRBD2; v_call: TRBV12-3/TRBV12-4; j_call: TRBJ2-1; clone_size: many; cdr3_nt: TGTGCCAGCAGTCTACTAGCGGCCTCCTACAATGAGCAGTTCTTC; cdr3_aa: CASSLLAASYNEQFF
d_call: TRBD2; v_call: TRBV24-1; j_call: TRBJ2-7; clone_size: NA; cdr3_nt: TGTGCCACCAGTGATCAACTAGCGGGAGAGGACGAGCAGTACTTC; cdr3_aa: CATSDQLAGEDEQYF
d_call: TRBD1; v_call: TRBV18; j_call: TRBJ1-4; clone_size: NA; cdr3_nt: TGTGCCAGCTCACCAAGAGGGGGCGAGGAAAAACTGTTTTTT; cdr3_aa: CASSPRGGEEKLFF
d_call: NA; v_call: TRBV7-9; j_call: TRBJ2-7; clone_size: NA; cdr3_nt: TGTGCCAGCAGCATAGGGACCTCGGACGAGCAGTACTTC; cdr3_aa: CASSIGTSDEQYF
d_call: TRBD2; v_call: TRBV3-1; j_call: TRBJ2-1; clone_size: NA; cdr3_nt: TGTGCCAGCAGCCCACGACTAGCGGCTAACAATGAGCAGTTCTTC; cdr3_aa: CASSPRLAANNEQFF
d_call: NA; v_call: TRBV20-1; j_call: TRBJ1-6; clone_size: many; cdr3_nt: TGCAGTGCTAGAGTGCAGAATAATTCACCCCTCCACTTT; cdr3_aa: CSARVQNNSPLHF
d_call: TRBD2; v_call: TRBV5-1; j_call: TRBJ2-1; clone_size: few; cdr3_nt: TGCGCCAGCAGCGGTGGCCTGAGCGGGAGGGACAATGAGCAGTTCTTC; cdr3_aa: CASSGGLSGRDNEQFF
d_call: NA; v_call: TRBV6-2/TRBV6-3; j_call: TRBJ2-1; clone_size: NA; cdr3_nt: TGTGCCAGCAGCCAGACTGTCAATGAGCAGTTCTTC; cdr3_aa: CASSQTVNEQFF
d_call: NA; v_call: TRBV12-3/TRBV12-4; j_call: TRBJ2-7; clone_size: NA; cdr3_nt: TGTGCCAGCAGTTTAGCGGGGAGCCTAGCGTCCTACGAGCAGTACTTC; cdr3_aa: CASSLAGSLASYEQYF
d_call: NA; v_call: TRBV20-1; j_call: TRBJ1-5; clone_size: many; cdr3_nt: TGCAGTGCTTTTGGACACTTAAATCAGCCCCAGCATTTT; cdr3_aa: CSAFGHLNQPQHF
d_call: NA; v_call: TRBV6-4; j_call: TRBJ1-1; clone_size: many; cdr3_nt: TGTGCCAGCAGTGATGGGGAGAACACTGAAGCTTTCTTT; cdr3_aa: CASSDGENTEAFF
d_call: NA; v_call: TRBV4-2; j_call: TRBJ2-4; clone_size: NA; cdr3_nt: TGTGCCAGCAGCCATGACGGACAGCTAGCCAAAAACATTCAGTACTTC; cdr3_aa: CASSHDGQLAKNIQYF
d_call: NA; v_call: TRBV25-1; j_call: TRBJ2-3; clone_size: few; cdr3_nt: TGTGCCAGCAGTGAATCGGCGGCAGGGCTCACAGATACGCAGTATTTT; cdr3_aa: CASSESAAGLTDTQYF
d_call: NA; v_call: TRBV12-3/TRBV12-4; j_call: TRBJ2-1; clone_size: many; cdr3_nt: TGTGCCAGCAGTTTGCTCAGGGGAGCCTACAATGAGCAGTTCTTC; cdr3_aa: CASSLLRGAYNEQFF
d_call: NA; v_call: TRBV20-1; j_call: TRBJ2-7; clone_size: many; cdr3_nt: TGCAGTGCTAGAGATCGGGCCCACGAGCAGTACTTC; cdr3_aa: CSARDRAHEQYF
d_call: NA; v_call: TRBV29-1; j_call: TRBJ1-1; clone_size: NA; cdr3_nt: TGCAGCGTTGATAGTGGCAGTCTGAACACTGAAGCTTTCTTT; cdr3_aa: CSVDSGSLNTEAFF
d_call: NA; v_call: TRBV20-1; j_call: TRBJ1-3; clone_size: many; cdr3_nt: TGCAGTGCTAGAGATTCCCTAAGAGCCAGGGATGGAAACACCATATATTTT; cdr3_aa: CSARDSLRARDGNTIYF
d_call: TRBD2; v_call: TRBV20-1; j_call: TRBJ2-1; clone_size: many; cdr3_nt: TGCAGTGCTAGAGATGGGGGGGGACATGAGCAGTTCTTC; cdr3_aa: CSARDGGGHEQFF
d_call: TRBD1; v_call: TRBV4-1; j_call: TRBJ2-1; clone_size: few; cdr3_nt: TGCGCCAGCAGCCCGGGACAGGCGTTGCCCTACAATGAGCAGTTCTTC; cdr3_aa: CASSPGQALPYNEQFF